This TCR beta chain comes out of a study of early T cells in non-severe SARS-CoV-2 infection (dated by TCRdb to the early 2020s). Notes on the research overall: Because TCR sequencing was done on bulk RNA from unsorted whole blood, the alpha and beta chains could not be paired. The research as a whole found: Matching against VDJdb was skewed toward anti-spike CD8 responses, likely underestimated virus-specific expansions, and missed private and CD4 specificities.

The study was a case-control design nested within a healthcare worker cohort in London, UK, with weekly nasopharyngeal swab PCR tests and blood sampling. Healthcare workers were recruited between 23 and 31 March 2020, during the week of the UK lockdown, and were followed weekly for up to 16 weeks. Taken from the germline V gene, the CDR1 and CDR2 loops are MNHEY and SVGAGI. V is pared back by 0 bases and J by 1 base, with 9 bases lying between the germline termini. The CDR3 spans 15 residues, from the cysteine through the phenylalanine. Only the CDR3 region is kept as DNA, spanning 45 bases read in frame from base 1. Only a few counts were recorded for this clonotype. Its cognate antigen has yet to be identified. Base-call qualities are not available, and no considerably larger clone is one nucleotide away. Receptor amplification or capture employed 5' RACE. The reads were generated on a NextSeq 500. Unique molecular identifiers were attached to individual cDNA molecules in the TCR library protocol so that sequencing error and PCR bias could be corrected. Both TCR alpha and beta chains were sequenced, and tight co-correlation was observed between alpha and beta sequence abundances in each sample. The authors processed their data as follows. Decombinator V4 was used to annotate TCR sequences for V gene, J gene and CDR3. Expanded TCRs were defined as changing significantly between any two time points under a Poisson model with p below 0.0001. TCR abundances were normalised to the total number of TCRs sequenced per sample and expressed as counts per million. TRAV1-2 paired with TRAJ12, TRAJ20 or TRAJ33 defined MAIT TCRs, while TRAV10 paired with TRAJ18 defined iNKT TCRs. VDJdb, accessed on 1 November 2021, was searched for TCRs annotated for CMV, EBV and SARS-CoV-2, and TCRs annotated for more than one antigen were excluded. The public reads were run again by TCRdb, first through fastp at Q25 and then through MiXCR, and only productive beta chains were kept. Rows are unified per CDR3 protein, each entry keeping the most common DNA and genes. Here the V and J calls rest on TCRdb's processing, not on the authors' analysis. The sample data list roughly 86,000 distinct CDR3 sequences, and 14% to 15% of these were observed just once. Jointly, the top ten make up approximately 0.5% of the sample.

What was sequenced was whole blood. The V and J segments used are TRBV6-5 and TRBJ1-1; the D gene is perhaps TRBD1, on 6 matching bases. This TCR derives from an adult who was a healthcare worker with PCR-confirmed SARS-CoV-2 infection or an uninfected control (not recorded which). The CDR3: CASSYSGHANTEAFF. The nucleotide sequence is given as TGTGCCAGCAGTTACTCGGGACACGCGAACACTGAAGCTTTCTTT.